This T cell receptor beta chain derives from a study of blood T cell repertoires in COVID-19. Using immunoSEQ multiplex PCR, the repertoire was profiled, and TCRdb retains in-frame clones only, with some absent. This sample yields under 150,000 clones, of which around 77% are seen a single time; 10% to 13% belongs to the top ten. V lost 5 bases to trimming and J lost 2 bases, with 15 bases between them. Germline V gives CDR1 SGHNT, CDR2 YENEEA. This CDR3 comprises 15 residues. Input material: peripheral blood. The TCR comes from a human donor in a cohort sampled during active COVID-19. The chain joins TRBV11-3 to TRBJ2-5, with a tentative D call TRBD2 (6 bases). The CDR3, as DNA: TGTGCCAGCAGCACCGCGGGACTCCCGCAAGAGACCCAGTACTTC. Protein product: CASSTAGLPQETQYF.